Listed below are T cell receptor beta chains from one sample, sequenced in a study of blood T cell repertoires in COVID-19. Data came from immunoSEQ multiplex PCR; TCRdb stores just in-frame clones and leaves some out. The sample lists roughly 80,000 clones; 84% were seen once. The sequenced sample consisted of peripheral blood. These receptors were taken from a man aged 45 to 65 with acute or convalescent COVID-19. Each CDR3 is given with its conserved first and last residue. Fields, in order: CDR3 protein, CDR3 DNA, J gene, D gene, V gene, clone size. A D gene is named only where the DNA matches it firmly. The size field is filled for only some rows; it gives once, few, many or a size class.

CASSPPNYRGRSYNEQFF,TGTGCCAGCTCACCACCAAATTACAGGGGGAGAAGCTACAATGAGCAGTTCTTC,TRBJ2-1,TRBD1,TRBV18,once
CASSVASGRTDTQYF,TGTGCCAGCAGCGTAGCTAGCGGTCGCACAGATACGCAGTATTTT,TRBJ2-3,TRBD2,TRBV9,few
CASNRDTSYNEQFF,TGTGCCAGCAATCGAGACACATCCTACAATGAGCAGTTCTTC,TRBJ2-1,.,TRBV2,.
CASKSPGQAGTIYF,TGTGCCTCAAAAAGCCCCGGACAGGCCGGCACCATATATTTT,TRBJ1-3,TRBD1,TRBV19,.
CASKRQGAYEQYF,TGTGCCAGCAAACGACAGGGCGCCTACGAGCAGTACTTC,TRBJ2-7,TRBD1,TRBV6-5,.
CASSIGLAEYTDTQYF,TGTGCCAGTAGTATCGGCCTAGCGGAATACACAGATACGCAGTATTTT,TRBJ2-3,TRBD2,TRBV19,.
CASSSRGGKQFF,TGTGCCAGCAGTTCCCGCGGGGGAAAGCAGTTCTTC,TRBJ2-1,TRBD2,TRBV12-3/TRBV12-4,.
CASSQTSGGFEQYF,TGTGCCAGCTCACAGACTAGCGGGGGGTTTGAGCAGTACTTC,TRBJ2-7,TRBD2,TRBV18,.
CASSSGTNYGYTF,TGTGCCAGCAGTTCCGGGACAAACTATGGCTACACCTTC,TRBJ1-2,.,TRBV27,few
CASSSPREGDTQYF,TGTGCCAGCAGCTCCCCCCGGGAAGGAGATACGCAGTATTTT,TRBJ2-3,.,TRBV11-3,few
CASSLAQGKGYTF,TGCGCCAGCAGCTTGGCGCAGGGTAAAGGCTACACCTTC,TRBJ1-2,.,TRBV5-1,.
CATSDLHRTGVGNEQFF,TGTGCCACCAGTGATTTGCATAGGACAGGGGTGGGTAATGAGCAGTTCTTC,TRBJ2-1,TRBD1,TRBV24-1,.